These T cell receptor beta chains were read from a single sample in a study of blood T cell repertoires in COVID-19. Repertoires were generated with immunoSEQ multiplex PCR, while TCRdb's copy carries only in-frame clones and drops some. Among more than 200,000 clones listed, around 90% were seen once. Sequencing was performed on PBMCs or T cells enriched from blood (not recorded which). The source is a woman aged 45 to 65 who had recovered from COVID-19. Each CDR3 is given with its conserved first and last residue. The D gene is left open where the match is weak. Size tells how often a clone was seen (once, few, many) or the class of an expanded clone, and some rows leave it out.

d_call | j_call | clone_size | v_call | cdr3_length | cdr3_nt | cdr3_aa
- | TRBJ2-5 | - | TRBV28 | 14 | TGTGCCAGCAGTTTATCCGGGGGTGGAGAGACCCAGTACTTC | CASSLSGGGETQYF
TRBD1 | TRBJ1-5 | - | TRBV6-5 | 14 | TGTGCCAGCAGTCCTGACAGGGATAATCAGCCCCAGCATTTT | CASSPDRDNQPQHF
TRBD2 | TRBJ2-3 | - | TRBV23-1 | 19 | TGCGCCAGCAGCCCTACCGTGACTAGCGGGAGGAGAAATACAGATACGCAGTATTTT | CASSPTVTSGRRNTDTQYF
TRBD1 | TRBJ2-2 | - | TRBV14 | 14 | TGTGCCAGCAAGGTGGACAGGGGCGCCGGGGAGCTGTTTTTT | CASKVDRGAGELFF
TRBD2 | TRBJ2-7 | once | TRBV19 | 17 | TGTGCCAGTAGCCCCGACGATGGGGGACTAGGGTCCTACGAGCAGTACTTC | CASSPDDGGLGSYEQYF
TRBD2 | TRBJ2-3 | - | TRBV4-1 | 18 | TGCGCCAGCAGCCAAGGCCGACTAGCGGGAGTAAATCGGGATACGCAGTATTTT | CASSQGRLAGVNRDTQYF
TRBD2 | TRBJ2-1 | - | TRBV5-1 | 14 | TGCGCCAGCACCCCGGGACTAGCGTACAATGAGCAGTTCTTC | CASTPGLAYNEQFF
- | TRBJ2-5 | once | TRBV18 | 14 | TGTGCCAGCTCACCAGCGGTAACCCAAGAGACCCAGTACTTC | CASSPAVTQETQYF
- | TRBJ2-2 | - | TRBV3-1/TRBV3-2 | 14 | TGTGCCAGCAGCCTAGGGGCGGGGTCCGGGGAGCTGTTTTTT | CASSLGAGSGELFF
TRBD2 | TRBJ2-1 | - | TRBV5-1 | 15 | TGCGCCAGCAGCTTTACTAGCGGGGAATACAATGAGCAGTTCTTC | CASSFTSGEYNEQFF